The source of this TCR beta chain is a study of cytotoxic CD8 clonotypes in ibrutinib-treated CLL. V trimming: 0 bases; J trimming: 5 bases; junction bases outside the gene matches: 6. CDR1 is MNHEY, CDR2 SVGAGI, per germline. CDR3 length equals 16 residues. TCRdb's table, derived via immunoSEQ multiplex PCR, lists solely in-frame clones and lacks some. The data show about 140,000 clones, around 77% seen once. This clone showed up just once. The sample was PBMCs, taken after 12 months of ibrutinib treatment. This receptor was identified in a human donor with chronic lymphocytic leukemia. The rearrangement joins TRBV6-5 to TRBJ2-1; TRBD2 aligns across 8 bases. The CDR3 nucleotides read TGTGCCAGCAGTTACTCGGTGGGACTAGGGAACAATGAGCAGTTCTTC. The encoded protein is CASSYSVGLGNNEQFF.